Included here is one TCR beta chain sequence, with context. For each CDR3 protein, TCRdb gives one entry from its re-call of the 5' RACE reads, without DNA. This repertoire comprises 300,000 to 450,000 distinct CDR3 sequences; its ten largest clones make up roughly 5.2%. This entry comes from a study of T cells expressing NK-cell markers. The CDR3 length is 11 residues. In germline, CDR1 is DFQATT, CDR2 SNEGSKA (reference sequence). This chain uses TRBV20-1 with TRBJ2-7. The sample consisted of blood T cells: a sorted CD56 or NKG2C T cell subset, CD4+ or CD8+ T cells, or bulk PBMC T cells (not recorded which). The TCR sequence derives from a man aged 18-70 years in good health. CDR3 sequence: CSASRDYEQYF.